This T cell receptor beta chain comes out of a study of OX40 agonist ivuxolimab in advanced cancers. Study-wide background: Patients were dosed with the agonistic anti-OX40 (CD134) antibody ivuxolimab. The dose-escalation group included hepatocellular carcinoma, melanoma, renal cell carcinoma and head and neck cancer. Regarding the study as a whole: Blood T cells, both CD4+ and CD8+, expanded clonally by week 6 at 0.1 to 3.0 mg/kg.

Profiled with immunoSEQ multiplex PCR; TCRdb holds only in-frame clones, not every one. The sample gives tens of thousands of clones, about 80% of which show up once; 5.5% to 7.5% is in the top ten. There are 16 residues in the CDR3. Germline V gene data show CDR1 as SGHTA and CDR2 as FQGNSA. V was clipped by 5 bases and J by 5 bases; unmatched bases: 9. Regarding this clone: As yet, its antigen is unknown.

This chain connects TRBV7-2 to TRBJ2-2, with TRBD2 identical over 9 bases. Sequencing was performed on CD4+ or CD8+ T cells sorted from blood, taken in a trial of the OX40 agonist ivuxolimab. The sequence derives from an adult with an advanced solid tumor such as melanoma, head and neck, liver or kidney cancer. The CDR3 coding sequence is TGTGCCAGCAGCCCCGTGCCTAGCGGGATTACCGGGGAGCTGTTTTTT. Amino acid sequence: CASSPVPSGITGELFF.